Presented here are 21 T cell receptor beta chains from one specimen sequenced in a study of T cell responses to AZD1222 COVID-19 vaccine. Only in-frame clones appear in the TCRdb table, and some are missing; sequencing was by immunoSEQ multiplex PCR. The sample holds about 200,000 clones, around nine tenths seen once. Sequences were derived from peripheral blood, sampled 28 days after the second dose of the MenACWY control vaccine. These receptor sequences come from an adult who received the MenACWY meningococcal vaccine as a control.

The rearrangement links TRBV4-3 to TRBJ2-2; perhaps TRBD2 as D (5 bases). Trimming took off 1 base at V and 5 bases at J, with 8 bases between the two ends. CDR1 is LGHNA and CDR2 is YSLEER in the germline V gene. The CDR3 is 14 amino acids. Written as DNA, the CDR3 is TGCGCCAGCAGCCAAGCGGGGTCTACCGGGGAGCTGTTTTTT. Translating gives CASSQAGSTGELFF.

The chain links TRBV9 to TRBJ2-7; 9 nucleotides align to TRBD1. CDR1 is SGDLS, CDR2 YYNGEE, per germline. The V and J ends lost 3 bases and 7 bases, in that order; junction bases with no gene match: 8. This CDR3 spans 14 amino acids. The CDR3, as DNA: TGTGCCAGCAGCGGTAGGGGGACAGGGCGAGAGCAGTACTTC. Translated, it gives CASSGRGTGREQYF.

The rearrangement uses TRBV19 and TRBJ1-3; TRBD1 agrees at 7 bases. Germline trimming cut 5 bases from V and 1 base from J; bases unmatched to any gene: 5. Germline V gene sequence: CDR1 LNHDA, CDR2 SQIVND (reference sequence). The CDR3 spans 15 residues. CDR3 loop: CASSAQGVSGNTIYF. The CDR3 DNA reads TGTGCCAGTAGTGCCCAGGGGGTATCTGGAAACACCATATATTTT. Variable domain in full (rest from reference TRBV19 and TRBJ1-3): DGGITQSPKYLFRKEGQNVTLSCEQNLNHDAMYWYRQDPGQGLRLIYYSQIVNDFQKGDIAEGYSVSREKKESFPLTVTSAQKNPTAFYLCASSAQGVSGNTIYFGEGSWLTVV.

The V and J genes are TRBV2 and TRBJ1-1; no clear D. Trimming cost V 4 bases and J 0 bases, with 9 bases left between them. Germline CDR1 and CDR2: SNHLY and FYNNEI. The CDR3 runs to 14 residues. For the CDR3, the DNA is TGTGCCAGCAGTGGTAGTGTCATGAACACTGAAGCTTTCTTT. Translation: CASSGSVMNTEAFF.

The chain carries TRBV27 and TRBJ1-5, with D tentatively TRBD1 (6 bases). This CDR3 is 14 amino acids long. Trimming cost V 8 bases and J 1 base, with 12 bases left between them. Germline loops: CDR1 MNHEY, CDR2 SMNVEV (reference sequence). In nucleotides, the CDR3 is TGTGCCAGCCAACGGACAGCCAGCAATCAGCCCCAGCATTTT. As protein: CASQRTASNQPQHF.

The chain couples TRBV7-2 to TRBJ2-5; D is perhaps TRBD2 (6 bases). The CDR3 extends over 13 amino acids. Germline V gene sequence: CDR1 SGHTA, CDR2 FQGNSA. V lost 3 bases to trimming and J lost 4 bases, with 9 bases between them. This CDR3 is CASSFGGLETQYF. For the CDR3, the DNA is TGTGCCAGCAGCTTTGGAGGGTTAGAGACCCAGTACTTC.

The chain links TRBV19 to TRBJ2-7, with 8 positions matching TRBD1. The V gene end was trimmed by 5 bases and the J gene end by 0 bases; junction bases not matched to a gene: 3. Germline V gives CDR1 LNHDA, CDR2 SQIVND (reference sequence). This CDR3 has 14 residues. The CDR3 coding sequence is TGTGCCAGTAGTTATGACAGGGGCTCCTACGAGCAGTACTTC. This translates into CASSYDRGSYEQYF.

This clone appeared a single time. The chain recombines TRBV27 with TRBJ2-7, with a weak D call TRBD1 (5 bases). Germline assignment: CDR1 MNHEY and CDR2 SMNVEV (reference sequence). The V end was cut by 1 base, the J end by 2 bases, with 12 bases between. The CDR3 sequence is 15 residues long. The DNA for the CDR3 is TGTGCCAGCAGTTTATGGGGCTCAGGGACCTACGAGCAGTACTTC. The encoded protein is CASSLWGSGTYEQYF.

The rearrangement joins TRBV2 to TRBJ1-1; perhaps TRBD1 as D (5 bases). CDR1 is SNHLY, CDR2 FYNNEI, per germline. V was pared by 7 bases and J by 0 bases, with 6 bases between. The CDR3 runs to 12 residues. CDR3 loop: CASTGLNTEAFF. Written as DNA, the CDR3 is TGTGCCAGCACGGGACTGAACACTGAAGCTTTCTTT.

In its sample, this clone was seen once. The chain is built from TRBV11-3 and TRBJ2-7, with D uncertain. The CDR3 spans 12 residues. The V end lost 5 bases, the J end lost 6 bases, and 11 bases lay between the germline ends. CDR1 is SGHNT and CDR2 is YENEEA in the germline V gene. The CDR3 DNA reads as TGTGCCAGCAGCCTCCCCACGCCCGAGCAGTACTTC. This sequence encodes CASSLPTPEQYF.

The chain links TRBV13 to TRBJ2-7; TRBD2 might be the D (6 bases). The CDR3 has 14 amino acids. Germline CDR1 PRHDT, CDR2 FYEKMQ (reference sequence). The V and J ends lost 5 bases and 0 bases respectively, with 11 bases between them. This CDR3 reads CASSPRLVSYEQYF. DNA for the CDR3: TGTGCCAGCAGCCCAAGACTAGTCTCCTACGAGCAGTACTTC.

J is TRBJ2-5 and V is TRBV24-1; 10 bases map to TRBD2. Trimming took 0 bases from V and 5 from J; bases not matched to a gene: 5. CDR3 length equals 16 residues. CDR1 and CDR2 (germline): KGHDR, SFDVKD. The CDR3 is CATSDLLAGAWETQYF. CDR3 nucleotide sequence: TGTGCCACCAGTGATTTGCTAGCGGGAGCGTGGGAGACCCAGTACTTC.

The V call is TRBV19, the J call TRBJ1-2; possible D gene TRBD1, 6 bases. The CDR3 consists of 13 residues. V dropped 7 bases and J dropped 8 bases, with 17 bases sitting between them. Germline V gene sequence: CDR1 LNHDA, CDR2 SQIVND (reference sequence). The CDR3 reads CASTSSGGRGYTF. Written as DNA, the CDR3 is TGTGCCAGTACCTCATCGGGGGGCCGGGGCTACACCTTC.

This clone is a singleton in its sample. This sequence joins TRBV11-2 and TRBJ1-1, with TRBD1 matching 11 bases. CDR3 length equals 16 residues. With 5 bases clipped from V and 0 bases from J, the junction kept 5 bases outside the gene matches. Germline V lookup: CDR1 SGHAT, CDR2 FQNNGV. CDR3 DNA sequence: TGTGCCAGCAGCACCCGGACAGGGGGCGTGAACACTGAAGCTTTCTTT. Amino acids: CASSTRTGGVNTEAFF.

CDR3 DNA: TGTGCCAGCAGTTGGGGGACATTTGGCACTGAAGCTTTCTTT. Its protein is CASSWGTFGTEAFF. The V gene is TRBV6-2 or TRBV6-3, the J gene TRBJ1-1, with D tentatively TRBD1 (6 bases). This CDR3 comprises 14 residues. The V and J ends lost 4 bases and 4 bases respectively, with 13 bases between them. The germline V gene has CDR1 MNHEY and CDR2 SVGEGT.

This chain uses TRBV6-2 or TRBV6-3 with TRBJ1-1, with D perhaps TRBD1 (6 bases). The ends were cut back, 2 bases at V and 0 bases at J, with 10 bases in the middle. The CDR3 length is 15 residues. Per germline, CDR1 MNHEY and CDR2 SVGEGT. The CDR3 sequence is CASSYPGTLNTEAFF. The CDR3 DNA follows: TGTGCCAGCAGTTACCCTGGGACATTGAACACTGAAGCTTTCTTT.

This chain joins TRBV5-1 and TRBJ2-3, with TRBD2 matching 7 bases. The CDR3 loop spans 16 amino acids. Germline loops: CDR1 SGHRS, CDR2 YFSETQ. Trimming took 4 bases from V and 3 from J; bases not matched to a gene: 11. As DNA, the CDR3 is TGCGCCAGCAGCAGGCGTGGCGGGAGTATGACAGATACGCAGTATTTT. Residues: CASSRRGGSMTDTQYF.

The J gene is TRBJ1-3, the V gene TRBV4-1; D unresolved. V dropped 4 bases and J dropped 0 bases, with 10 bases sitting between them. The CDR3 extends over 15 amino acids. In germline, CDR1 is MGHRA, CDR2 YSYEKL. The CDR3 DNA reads TGCGCCAGCAGCCTAGGACGGGGCTCTGGAAACACCATATATTTT. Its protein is CASSLGRGSGNTIYF.

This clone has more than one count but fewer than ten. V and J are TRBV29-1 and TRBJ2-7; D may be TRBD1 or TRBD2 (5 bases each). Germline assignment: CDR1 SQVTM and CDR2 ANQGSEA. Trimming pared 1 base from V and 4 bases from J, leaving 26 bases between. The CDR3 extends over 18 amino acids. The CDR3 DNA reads TGCAGCGTTGAAGTCATCCCGCACCGGGACGCGACCGGTTACGAGCAGTACTTC. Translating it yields CSVEVIPHRDATGYEQYF.

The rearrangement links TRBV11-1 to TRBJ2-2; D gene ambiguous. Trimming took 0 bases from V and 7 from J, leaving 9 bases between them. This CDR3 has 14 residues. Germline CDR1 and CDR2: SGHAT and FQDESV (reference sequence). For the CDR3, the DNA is TGTGCCAGCAGCTTAGCCGGGTTGAACGGGGAGCTGTTTTTT. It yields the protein CASSLAGLNGELFF.

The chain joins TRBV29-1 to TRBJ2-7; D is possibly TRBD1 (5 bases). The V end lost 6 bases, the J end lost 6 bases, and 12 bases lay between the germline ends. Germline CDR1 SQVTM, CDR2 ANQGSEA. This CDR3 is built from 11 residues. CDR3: CSVARGPEQYF. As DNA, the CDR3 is TGCAGCGTCGCTAGGGGCCCCGAGCAGTACTTC.